What follows describes a single TCR beta chain. Its antigen is unidentified. The data originate from a study of graft-versus-host responses after intestinal transplantation. Across the study: All recipients were transplanted with multivisceral, liver-intestinal, or isolated intestinal grafts. For approximately three years after anti-thymocyte globulin induction, all recipients took tacrolimus and steroids. Study observations and caveats: Across patients carrying graft-donor T cell macrochimerism, allografts held high graft-versus-host to host-versus-graft clonal ratios. GvH clones appeared in recipient marrow, some first in ileum or blood.

TCRdb's table, derived via immunoSEQ multiplex PCR, lists solely in-frame clones and lacks some. The sample holds 35,000 to 45,000 clones, 94% seen once. Trimming left V 2 bases short and J 1 base short, with 9 bases between. Germline V lookup: CDR1 SGDLS, CDR2 YYNGEE. This CDR3 has 14 amino acids. Sample: unstimulated CD4+ T cells sorted from spleen or lymph node cells, taken before transplant. The gene calls are TRBV9 and TRBJ1-1; perhaps TRBD1 as D (5 bases). The sequence derives from a human donor who was the organ donor for an intestinal transplant. The CDR3 region has the DNA TGTGCCAGCAGCGTGGGACTGCCGAACACTGAAGCTTTCTTT. Translating it yields CASSVGLPNTEAFF.